The 22 T cell receptor beta chains presented below share a single source sample, sequenced in a study of T cells in Graves' hyperthyroidism and ophthalmopathy. TCR beta CDR3 sequences were amplified from RNA transcripts. The TCR CDR3 was amplified in a first-round RT-PCR using the HTBI primer set. TCRdb reprocessed the multiplex PCR reads via MiXCR and lists one record per CDR3 protein. This table has approximately 600,000 distinct CDR3 sequences, around 15% appearing once. The sample comprised blood. Source of these receptors: a woman aged 25 to 39 with Graves' hyperthyroidism.

The gene calls are TRBV7-2 and TRBJ2-5, with 11 bases identical to TRBD2. This CDR3 is 17 amino acids long. Germline assignment: CDR1 SGHTA and CDR2 FQGNSA. J gave up 5 bases and V 8 bases, and 16 bases lay outside the gene matches. The CDR3 loop is CASSRTSGSSFGETQYF. The CDR3 DNA sequence: TGTGCCAGCTCCCGAACTAGCGGGAGTTCTTTCGGGGAGACCCAGTACTTC.

This clonotype was picked up a small number of times. The J gene is TRBJ2-3, the V gene TRBV20-1; 10 nucleotides line up with TRBD2. The V and J ends lost 3 bases and 3 bases, in that order; junction bases with no gene match: 9. The CDR3 is 16 amino acids. CDR1 is DFQATT, CDR2 SNEGSKA, per germline (reference sequence). The CDR3 DNA follows: TGCAGTGCTAGTACTAGCGGGAATGTGGGTACAGATACGCAGTATTTT. Amino acid sequence: CSASTSGNVGTDTQYF.

This clonotype was found many times. The gene calls are TRBV30 and TRBJ1-1, with D unresolved. Germline V lookup: CDR1 GTSNPN, CDR2 SVGIG (reference sequence). Trimming removed 0 bases from V and 3 bases from J, with 8 bases in between. CDR3 length: 13 residues. CDR3 DNA sequence: TGTGCCTGGAGTGTGGAGGGCCACACTGAAGCTTTCTTT. Translated: CAWSVEGHTEAFF. The full variable domain, completed using reference TRBV30 and TRBJ1-1, is SQTIHQWPATLVQPVGSPLSLECTVEGTSNPNLYWYRQAAGRGLQLLFYSVGIGQISSEVPQNLSASRPQDRQFILSSKKLLLSDSGFYLCAWSVEGHTEAFFGQGTRLTVV.

This clonotype was counted at least ten times. This sequence joins TRBV27 and TRBJ1-1; no clear D. The CDR3 is made up of 13 amino acids. Per the germline V gene, CDR1 is MNHEY and CDR2 is SMNVEV (reference sequence). V lost 2 bases to trimming and J lost 5 bases, with 9 bases between them. CDR3 protein: CASSLGVGTEAFF. DNA of the CDR3: TGTGCCAGCAGTTTAGGGGTAGGAACTGAAGCTTTCTTT.

There are a few counts of this clonotype. This CDR3 reads CASSSPVGGGAEYGYTF. Written as DNA, the CDR3 is TGTGCCAGCAGTTCCCCGGTAGGAGGGGGCGCAGAGTATGGCTACACCTTC. The chain employs TRBV6-1 and TRBJ1-2; 7 bases agree with TRBD1. The junction had 17 bases not matched to a gene; V was cut back by 5 bases and J by 5 bases. CDR3 length: 17 amino acids. Germline V gene lookup returns CDR1 MNHNS and CDR2 SASEGT.

This rearrangement joins TRBV7-2 to TRBJ2-3, with a weak D call TRBD2 (6 bases). This CDR3 spans 17 amino acids. Between the trimmed V and J ends, which lost 5 bases and 0 bases, there was a span of 18 bases. Germline lookup yields CDR1 SGHTA and CDR2 FQGNSA. CDR3 amino acids: CASSPGGAGPSTDTQYF. In nucleotides, the CDR3 is TGTGCCAGCAGCCCAGGTGGGGCGGGACCCAGCACAGATACGCAGTATTTT.

This clonotype appeared once. This chain joins TRBV7-2 and TRBJ2-7; D assignment may be TRBD1 or TRBD2 (7 bases each). V lost 5 bases to trimming and J lost 0 bases, with 17 bases between them. Germline V lookup: CDR1 SGHTA, CDR2 FQGNSA. The CDR3 extends over 16 amino acids. The CDR3 coding sequence is TGTGCCAGCAGCAGGTATGGGGGGGACAGCTCCTACGAGCAGTACTTC. It encodes CASSRYGGDSSYEQYF.

This clonotype has a count of ten or more. V gene TRBV28 combines with J gene TRBJ2-1, with 8 bases fitting TRBD2. Germline CDR1 reads MDHEN; CDR2 reads SYDVKM. The CDR3 contains 15 residues. The V and J ends lost 4 bases and 5 bases, in that order; junction bases with no gene match: 7. CDR3 sequence (DNA): TGTGCCAGCAGTTCGATCCGGGAGGGCGACAATGAGCAGTTCTTC. Translation gives CASSSIREGDNEQFF.

This clonotype was detected many times. The gene calls are TRBV7-2 and TRBJ2-1, with D tentatively TRBD2 (6 bases). Germline-derived CDR1 and CDR2 are SGHTA and FQGNSA. The CDR3 has 16 amino acids. Trimming left V 7 bases short and J 10 bases short, with 26 bases between. CDR3 nucleotides: TGTGCCAGCACCCCGCGCCACGGCGGGATGATTGGGGAGCAGTTCTTC. Encoded protein: CASTPRHGGMIGEQFF.

This clonotype showed up many times. This rearrangement joins TRBV3-1 to TRBJ1-1, with a tentative D call TRBD1 (5 bases). Germline lookup yields CDR1 LGHDT and CDR2 YNNKEL (reference sequence). Trimming left V 1 base short and J 4 bases short, with 7 bases between. The CDR3 runs to 13 residues. The DNA of the CDR3 is TGTGCCAGCAGCCAAGTGGGGGTCACTGAAGCTTTCTTT. Translated, it gives CASSQVGVTEAFF.

This chain connects TRBV5-4 to TRBJ2-1; 8 nucleotides line up with TRBD1. The V gene end was trimmed by 4 bases and the J gene end by 10 bases; junction bases not matched to a gene: 10. The CDR3 runs 14 residues. Germline V lookup: CDR1 SGHNT, CDR2 YYREEE (reference sequence). CDR3 DNA sequence: TGTGCCAGCAGCAACTGGCAGGGGGCCGGGGAGCAGTTCTTC. Translated, it gives CASSNWQGAGEQFF.

This clonotype was recorded many times. The V call is TRBV27, the J call TRBJ2-1; D call uncertain. Germline CDR1 reads MNHEY; CDR2 reads SMNVEV (reference sequence). The V end lost 3 bases, the J end lost 0 bases, and 9 bases lay between the germline ends. The CDR3 is 15 residues long. The CDR3 reads CASSLWQSSYNEQFF. CDR3 DNA sequence: TGTGCCAGCAGTTTGTGGCAGAGCTCCTACAATGAGCAGTTCTTC.

This clonotype has more than one count but fewer than ten. CDR3 bases: TGTGCCAGCAGCGTACAGGGGGCCGTCACTGAAGCTTTCTTT. Protein product: CASSVQGAVTEAFF. J is TRBJ1-1 and V is TRBV5-5; TRBD1 agrees at 9 bases. The ends lost 4 bases at V and 4 bases at J; junction bases unmatched: 5. CDR1 and CDR2 from the germline V gene are SGHKS and YYEKEE (reference sequence). This CDR3 is 14 amino acids long.

This clonotype came up a few times. The gene calls are TRBV4-1 and TRBJ2-2; perhaps TRBD2 as D (6 bases). V lost 4 bases and J lost 0, with 12 bases in between. Germline values: CDR1 MGHRA, CDR2 YSYEKL. The CDR3 is made up of 16 amino acids. CDR3 sequence (DNA): TGCGCCAGCAGCCTCGGGAGCGATGCGAACACCGGGGAGCTGTTTTTT. Amino acids: CASSLGSDANTGELFF.

This clonotype was seen ten or more times. The chain employs TRBV6-1 and TRBJ2-5, with TRBD2 as a possible D gene (5 bases). The ends were cut back, 4 bases at V and 6 bases at J, with 12 bases in the middle. In germline, CDR1 is MNHNS, CDR2 SASEGT. The CDR3 sequence is 13 residues long. The CDR3 nucleotides are TGTGCCAGCAGTGCTAACAACGGGAAGACCCAGTACTTC. Protein: CASSANNGKTQYF.

In this sample, this clonotype turned up a few times. The chain recombines TRBV7-2 with TRBJ1-3; D not resolved. Germline loops: CDR1 SGHTA, CDR2 FQGNSA. The CDR3 sequence is 14 residues long. V lost 7 bases and J lost 0, with 10 bases in between. This chain's CDR3 is CASKEMTSGNTIYF. For the CDR3, the DNA is TGTGCCAGCAAGGAGATGACCTCTGGAAACACCATATATTTT. The full variable domain, rest sourced from reference TRBV7-2 and TRBJ1-3, is GAGVSQSPSNKVTEKGKDVELRCDPISGHTALYWYRQSLGQGLEFLIYFQGNSAPDKSGLPSDRFSAERTGGSVSTLTIQRTQQEDSAVYLCASKEMTSGNTIYFGEGSWLTVV.

The V and J genes are TRBV27 and TRBJ2-5; D perhaps matches TRBD2 (6 bases). This CDR3 spans 14 amino acids. The germline V gene has CDR1 MNHEY and CDR2 SMNVEV (reference sequence). Trimming left V 9 bases short and J 5 bases short, with 19 bases between. For the CDR3, the DNA is TGTGCCAGTGGGGACTCCTCAAGGGGCGAGACCCAGTACTTC. This encodes CASGDSSRGETQYF.

In regard to this clonotype: A read error may be the cause here, since a much bigger clone is one base away. J is TRBJ2-3 and V is TRBV20-1, with 7 bases matching TRBD2. This CDR3 is built from 15 residues. Germline CDR1 DFQATT, CDR2 SNEGSKA (reference sequence). The DNA of the CDR3 is TGCGGTGCTAGAGATAGGGCGGGAGTTACAGATACGCAGTATTTT. Translating gives CGARDRAGVTDTQYF.

The rearrangement uses TRBV19 and TRBJ1-2; D remains unclear. With 3 bases removed from V and 0 bases from J, the gap between germline ends came to 8 bases. The CDR3 has 14 amino acids. Germline V gives CDR1 LNHDA, CDR2 SQIVND (reference sequence). DNA for the CDR3: TGTGCCAGTAGTATCGCCAGCCCTAACTATGGCTACACCTTC. This codes for CASSIASPNYGYTF.

This chain joins TRBV29-1 and TRBJ1-2; D may be TRBD1 (5 bases). CDR1 is SQVTM, CDR2 ANQGSEA, per germline. The CDR3 runs 15 residues. V dropped 6 bases and J dropped 6 bases, with 23 bases sitting between them. The CDR3 spells CSVRLEGSDKHGYTF. CDR3 in DNA: TGCAGCGTAAGGCTCGAGGGGTCAGACAAGCATGGCTACACCTTC. Full variable domain (outside the CDR3, taken from reference TRBV29-1 and TRBJ1-2): SAVISQKPSRDICQRGTSLTIQCQVDSQVTMMFWYRQQPGQSLTLIATANQGSEATYESGFVIDKFPISRPNLTFSTLTVSNMSPEDSSIYLCSVRLEGSDKHGYTFGSGTRLTVV.

V gene TRBV15 combines with J gene TRBJ2-1, with 9 bases fitting TRBD2. After removal of 3 bases from V and 2 bases from J, the junction contained 11 bases not matched to a gene. The CDR3 consists of 18 residues. Germline CDR1 reads LNHNV; CDR2 reads YYDKDF (reference sequence). The CDR3 loop reads CATSRYWDSGSPYNEQFF. CDR3 nucleotides: TGTGCCACCAGCAGGTATTGGGATAGCGGGAGTCCCTACAATGAGCAGTTCTTC.

This sequence joins TRBV5-1 and TRBJ1-1, with 9 positions matching TRBD1. Unmatched junction bases numbered 8, after V lost 3 bases and J lost 11 bases. CDR3 length: 13 amino acids. From germline, CDR1 is SGHRS and CDR2 YFSETQ. The CDR3 DNA reads as TGCGCCAGCAGCTGGGAAGGACAGGGGCTGGCTTTCTTT. This gives the protein CASSWEGQGLAFF.